This TCR beta chain was captured in a study of blood T cells in healthy people across ages. This clonotype was detected many times. Primed by a sample-barcoded 5' primer and a J-beta primer mix, a second PCR proceeded for roughly 6 to 12 cycles. Every sample gave at least 3 million paired-end reads containing CDR3. From the 5' RACE reads, TCRdb called clonotypes with MiXCR, one entry per CDR3 protein. In the table there are almost 800,000 distinct CDR3 sequences, about 62% of which are singletons. This CDR3 contains 16 residues. V lost 1 base to trimming and J lost 7 bases; unmatched junction nucleotides: 6. Per germline, CDR1 SGHNT and CDR2 YENEEA.

This chain uses TRBV11-3 with TRBJ2-1; 11 nucleotides match TRBD2. The specimen was blood. The receptor comes from a man aged 30-40 years in good health. CDR3 in amino acids: CASSLGASGGSNEQFF. In DNA, the CDR3 is TGTGCCAGCAGCTTAGGCGCTAGCGGGGGGTCTAATGAGCAGTTCTTC.